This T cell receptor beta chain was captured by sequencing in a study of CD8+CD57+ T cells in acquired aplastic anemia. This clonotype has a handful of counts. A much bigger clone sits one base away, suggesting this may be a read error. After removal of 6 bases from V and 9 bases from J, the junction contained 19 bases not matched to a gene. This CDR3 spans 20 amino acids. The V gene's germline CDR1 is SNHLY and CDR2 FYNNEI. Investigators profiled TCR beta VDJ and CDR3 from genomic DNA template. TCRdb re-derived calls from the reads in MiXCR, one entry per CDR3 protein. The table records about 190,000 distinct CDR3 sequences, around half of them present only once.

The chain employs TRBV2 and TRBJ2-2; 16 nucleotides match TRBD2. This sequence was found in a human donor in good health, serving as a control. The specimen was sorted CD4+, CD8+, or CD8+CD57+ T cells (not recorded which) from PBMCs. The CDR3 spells CASSESPGLAGGSFGRELFF. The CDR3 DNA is TGTGCCAGCAGCGAGAGCCCGGGACTAGCGGGGGGGTCGTTCGGCCGGGAGCTGTTTTTT.